This is a list of T cell receptor beta chains from one sample in a study of blood T cell repertoires in COVID-19. The protocol was immunoSEQ multiplex PCR, while the TCRdb copy is restricted to in-frame clones and leaves out a portion. The repertoire consists of 250,000 to 300,000 clones, with approximately 85% occurring once and the leading ten covering approximately 1%. Sequenced sample: PBMCs or T cells enriched from blood (not recorded which). The receptors here all came from a woman in her twenties or thirties who had recovered from COVID-19. Each CDR3 is given with its conserved first and last residue. The order of the fields is D gene, V gene, J gene, clone size, CDR3 DNA, CDR3 protein. D genes are given only for firm matches. Expanded clones get a size class; other rows say once, few or many, or leave the size out.

>TRBD1|TRBV15|TRBJ1-1|NA
TGTGCCACCAGCAGGTGGACAGGCGCGAACACTGAAGCTTTCTTT
CATSRWTGANTEAFF
>NA|TRBV21-1|TRBJ1-3|NA
TGTGCCAGCCCCTACAGGGGAAATACTGGAAACACCATATATTTT
CASPYRGNTGNTIYF
>NA|TRBV7-3|TRBJ2-3|NA
TGTGCCAGCAGCCCCCCTAGCACAGATACGCAGTATTTT
CASSPPSTDTQYF
>NA|TRBV28|TRBJ1-6|NA
TGTGCCAGCAGCGCCGGGAGAGGGACGGATAATTCACCCCTCCACTTT
CASSAGRGTDNSPLHF
>NA|TRBV5-4|TRBJ2-1|NA
TGTGCCAGCAGCTGGCGGGCTAAGCGATACAATGAGCAGTTCTTC
CASSWRAKRYNEQFF
>NA|TRBV6-6|TRBJ1-1|NA
TGTGCCAGCGGGCTTCCGGGGGAGCCTGAAGCTTTCTTT
CASGLPGEPEAFF
>NA|TRBV10-3|TRBJ1-5|NA
TGTGCCATCAGTGAGTCTAGGGCAGGGGCTATGACCCATATTGGCAATCAGCCCCAGCATTTT
CAISESRAGAMTHIGNQPQHF
>NA|TRBV29-1|TRBJ2-1|once
TGCAGCGTTGGGGTGCGGGGAAATGAGCAGTTCTTC
CSVGVRGNEQFF
>NA|TRBV6-2/TRBV6-3|TRBJ2-5|NA
TGTGCCAGCAGTTACTACGGGGGAAAGAGGGAGACCCAGTACTTC
CASSYYGGKRETQYF
>NA|TRBV28|TRBJ2-7|once
TGTGCCAGCAGCACCGACAGGCTCTCCTACGAGCAGTACTTC
CASSTDRLSYEQYF
>NA|TRBV13|TRBJ1-2|NA
TGTGCCAGCAGCTCGCTCGTCGCCAGGGAATATAACTATGGCTACACCTTC
CASSSLVAREYNYGYTF
>NA|TRBV4-3|TRBJ1-3|few
TGCGCCAGCAGCCAAGAGGGCGGGCTCTCTGGAAACACCATATATTTT
CASSQEGGLSGNTIYF
>NA|TRBV3-1/TRBV3-2|TRBJ2-7|NA
TGTGCCAGCAGCCGTACAGTGACCTACGAGCAGTACTTC
CASSRTVTYEQYF
>TRBD2|TRBV7-2|TRBJ2-1|NA
TGTGCCAGCAGCCCCACGGGGGGGATGTATGAGCAGTTCTTC
CASSPTGGMYEQFF
>TRBD1|TRBV11-2|TRBJ1-2|NA
TGTGCCAGCAGTTCCACAGGGGTGAACTATGGCTACACCTTC
CASSSTGVNYGYTF
>TRBD2|TRBV7-8|TRBJ2-1|NA
TGTGCCAGCAGCCCGCCCGGTCTAGCGGGCATCAATGAGCAGTTCTTC
CASSPPGLAGINEQFF
>TRBD2|TRBV4-1|TRBJ2-5|NA
TGCGCCAGCAGCATCACTAGCGGGAGGGGAGAGACCCAGTACTTC
CASSITSGRGETQYF
>NA|TRBV11-2|TRBJ1-1|NA
TGTGCCAGCAGCTCCTTCACGGGAGGGACTGAAGCTTTCTTT
CASSSFTGGTEAFF
>TRBD1|TRBV19|TRBJ1-2|NA
TGTGCCAGTAGGACTGACAGGGGAAGCTATGGCTACACCTTC
CASRTDRGSYGYTF
>NA|TRBV7-2|TRBJ2-7|NA
TGTGCCAGCAGCAGATTAGACAGAGACGAGCAGTACTTC
CASSRLDRDEQYF
>NA|TRBV28|TRBJ1-2|once
TGTGCCAGCAGTTCACCCTTGGAGGGCTACACCTTC
CASSSPLEGYTF
>NA|TRBV28|TRBJ2-5|NA
TGTGCCAGCACCCCTTATAGGGGGAACCAAGAGACCCAGTACTTC
CASTPYRGNQETQYF
>NA|TRBV10-3|TRBJ2-2|NA
TGTGGCGCGGGGGCCCCTAACACCGGGGAGCTGTTTTTT
CGAGAPNTGELFF
>NA|TRBV4-1|TRBJ1-5|NA
TGCGCCAGCAGCCAAACATCCGGGACAAAGCCCCAGCATTTT
CASSQTSGTKPQHF
>NA|TRBV11-2|TRBJ2-7|NA
TGTGCCAGCAGCCAAGATCGCGACCTTAGACTCGAGCAGTACTTC
CASSQDRDLRLEQYF
>NA|TRBV4-1|TRBJ1-2|NA
TGCGCCAGCAGCCCGACGGAGACGCGCTATGGCTACACCTTC
CASSPTETRYGYTF
>TRBD2|TRBV5-1|TRBJ2-2|NA
TGCGCCAGCAGCTTGAGAAGCGGGACGAACACCGGGGAGCTGTTTTTT
CASSLRSGTNTGELFF
>TRBD2|TRBV7-9|TRBJ2-3|few
TGTGCCAGCAGCGACGGACTAGCGGGCCTAAGCACAGATACGCAGTATTTT
CASSDGLAGLSTDTQYF
>TRBD1|TRBV19|TRBJ1-2|NA
TGTGCCAGTAGTCTCACAGGGGTTGGCTACACCTTC
CASSLTGVGYTF
>NA|TRBV10-1|TRBJ1-6|NA
TGCGCCAGCAGCGCCCGGGATAATTCACCCCTCCACTTT
CASSARDNSPLHF
>NA|TRBV6-5|TRBJ1-4|many
TGTGGCACACGGGAGGGGGATGGAACTAATGAAAAACTGTTTTTT
CGTREGDGTNEKLFF
>NA|TRBV6-5|TRBJ2-1|NA
TGTGCCAGCACCCTGACTAACTACAATGAGCAGTTCTTC
CASTLTNYNEQFF
>TRBD1|TRBV28|TRBJ2-3|NA
TGTGCCAGCAGTACCGTGGACAGGGTCCGAGATACGCAGTATTTT
CASSTVDRVRDTQYF
>NA|TRBV19|TRBJ1-2|NA
TGTGCCAGTAGTAGAATCGACAGGTTGGCTTGGAAGTATGGCTACACCTTC
CASSRIDRLAWKYGYTF
>NA|TRBV18|TRBJ1-1|few
TGTGCCAGCTCAGAGGCCCGAGAAAACACTGAAGCTTTCTTT
CASSEARENTEAFF
>NA|TRBV3-1/TRBV3-2|TRBJ2-5|NA
TGTGCCAGCAGCCAAGATCCAGGGATTGGGCCAGAGACCCAGTACTTC
CASSQDPGIGPETQYF
>TRBD2|TRBV5-1|TRBJ2-3|NA
TGCGCCAGCAGCGTAGCGGGGTACACAGATACGCAGTATTTT
CASSVAGYTDTQYF
>TRBD2|TRBV2|TRBJ2-5|NA
TGTGCCAGCAGTGAATTCGGGACTAGCGGGATGGAGACCCAGTACTTC
CASSEFGTSGMETQYF
>TRBD1|TRBV27|TRBJ1-2|once
TGTGCCAGCAGTTTTCTCGGGACAGACTATGGCTACACCTTC
CASSFLGTDYGYTF
>NA|TRBV2|TRBJ2-7|few
TGTGCCAGCAGTGCACAGGGTTACGAGCAGTACTTC
CASSAQGYEQYF
>TRBD2|TRBV9|TRBJ2-5|NA
TGTGCCAGCAGCGCAGAGACTAGCGGGGTCCAAGAGACCCAGTACTTC
CASSAETSGVQETQYF
>NA|TRBV5-1|TRBJ2-2|NA
TGCACCAGCAGCTTGCCTAGCGTTTTAAACACCGGGGAGCTGTTTTTT
CTSSLPSVLNTGELFF
>TRBD1|TRBV7-2|TRBJ1-6|NA
TGTGCCAGCAGCACGACAGGGGGCTATAATTCACCCCTCCACTTT
CASSTTGGYNSPLHF
>NA|TRBV7-3|TRBJ2-1|NA
TGTGCCAGCAGCTCCGTGGACTCATATGAGCAGTTCTTC
CASSSVDSYEQFF
>NA|TRBV29-1|TRBJ1-2|NA
TGCAGCGTCGATAAGCTGATCTATGGCTACACCTTC
CSVDKLIYGYTF
>NA|TRBV23-1|TRBJ1-6|NA
TGCGCCAGCAGTCAATCTAGGAGGGCGCCGGGTTCACCCCTCCACTTT
CASSQSRRAPGSPLHF
>NA|TRBV14|TRBJ1-5|few
TGTGCCAGCAGCCAACTGGGGCAGGGGAAGCCCCAGCATTTT
CASSQLGQGKPQHF
>TRBD1|TRBV28|TRBJ1-6|NA
TGTGCCAGCAGACCCAGGGGGCCCCTAGGAGAACCCCTCCACTTT
CASRPRGPLGEPLHF
>TRBD1|TRBV30|TRBJ1-1|NA
TGTGCCGCCAAGAGGGACAGGGCGAACACTGAAGCTTTCTTT
CAAKRDRANTEAFF
>NA|TRBV28|TRBJ1-3|NA
TGTGCCAGCAGGAAACAGGGTGCGGGAAACACCATATATTTT
CASRKQGAGNTIYF